The TCR beta chain under discussion was sequenced for a study of T-cell memory formation after mild COVID-19. On the study more broadly: Among the donors, TCR clusters were largely specific to each donor. Study-level results: There was a balanced CD4/CD8 profile in clones contracting day 15 to 85, and later expanders leaned CD4+. Among CD4+ contracting clones, most were CM and EM, and CD8+ ones EMRA.

CDR3 size: 13 residues. Germline lookup yields CDR1 MNHEY and CDR2 SMNVEV (reference sequence). With 6 bases removed from V and 1 base from J, the gap between germline ends came to 9 bases. Ten or more counts support this clonotype. Its antigen is still unknown. The TCR alpha and TCR beta cDNA libraries, bearing sample barcodes and UMIs, were generated by 5'RACE using constant-segment primers. TCRdb reprocessed the 5' RACE reads with MiXCR, giving one entry per CDR3 protein. In the table there are over 12,000 distinct CDR3 sequences, roughly a fifth of which are singletons. The rearrangement links TRBV27 to TRBJ1-1, with TRBD1 as a possible D gene (5 bases). The sample comprised PBMCs or a T cell subset sorted from them (not recorded which). This TCR was recovered from an adult woman who had mild COVID-19 (a few samples of this study predate the infection). Cell type and time point are not known. CDR3 DNA sequence: TGTGCCAGCAGGATAACAGGGAACACTGAAGCTTTCTTT. It is translated as CASRITGNTEAFF.